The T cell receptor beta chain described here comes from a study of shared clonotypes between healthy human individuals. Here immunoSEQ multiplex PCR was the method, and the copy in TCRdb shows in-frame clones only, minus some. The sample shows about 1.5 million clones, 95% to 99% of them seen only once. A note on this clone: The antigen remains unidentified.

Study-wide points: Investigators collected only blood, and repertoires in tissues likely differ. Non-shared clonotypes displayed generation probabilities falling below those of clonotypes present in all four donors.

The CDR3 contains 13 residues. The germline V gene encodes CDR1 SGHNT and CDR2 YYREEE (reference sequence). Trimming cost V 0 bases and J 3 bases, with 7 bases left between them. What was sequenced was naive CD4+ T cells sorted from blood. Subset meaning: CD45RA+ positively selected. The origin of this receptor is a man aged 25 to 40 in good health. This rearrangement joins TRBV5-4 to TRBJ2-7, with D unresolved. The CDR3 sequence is CASSLVGIYEQYF. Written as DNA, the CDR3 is TGTGCCAGCAGCTTGGTAGGGATCTACGAGCAGTACTTC.